The present entry profiles one T cell receptor beta chain with its context. The target antigen is unknown. This sample stems from a study of blood T cells in healthy people across ages. With a J-beta primer mix and a sample-barcoded 5' primer, a second PCR ran roughly 6 to 11 cycles. Each of the samples gave a minimum of 2.5 million paired-end reads that contained CDR3. TCRdb redid the calling of the 5' RACE reads with MiXCR, one entry per CDR3 protein. The table has almost 800,000 distinct CDR3 sequences, 55% to 70% seen once. The study's findings and limits: There were more naive CD4+ cells and higher diversity in long-lived donors than in aged donors. Unsorted PBMCs blocked a conclusive comparison of naive and antigen-experienced cells. Across the age range, TCR beta diversity per million T cells fell in a roughly linear way.

The V end lost 3 bases, the J end lost 1 base, and 3 bases lay between the germline ends. This CDR3 region has 11 residues. Per the germline V gene, CDR1 is SQVTM and CDR2 is ANQGSEA. The specimen was blood. The chain is built from TRBV29-1 and TRBJ1-2; D remains ambiguous. The TCR sequence derives from a man aged 30-40 years in good health. The CDR3 DNA reads TGCAGCGTTGAGGTTAACTATGGCTACACCTTC. Its protein is CSVEVNYGYTF.